This T cell receptor (beta chain) was recovered during a study of blood T cells in healthy people across ages. Primed by a sample-barcoded 5' primer and a J-beta primer mix, a second PCR proceeded for 7 to 11 cycles. Sequencing recovered at least 3 million CDR3-containing paired-end reads from each sample. TCRdb reprocessed the 5' RACE reads via MiXCR and lists one record per CDR3 protein. This table holds approximately 850,000 distinct CDR3 sequences, 58% found once. The authors isolated at least 7 million PBMCs per sample. Study-level findings and limits: More naive CD4+ cells and higher diversity marked long-lived donors relative to aged donors.

Regarding this clonotype: As yet, its antigen is unknown.

The receptor was isolated from a man aged 25-40 years in good health. The specimen sequenced was blood.

CDR3 sequence: CASSYLGTHKGGFETQYF. The CDR3 DNA reads as TGTGCCAGCAGTTATCTTGGGACACACAAAGGGGGTTTCGAGACCCAGTACTTC. This chain joins TRBV6-5 and TRBJ2-5, with D tentatively TRBD1 (6 bases). Germline loops: CDR1 MNHEY, CDR2 SVGAGI. The CDR3 runs to 18 residues. The V end was cut by 3 bases, the J end by 5 bases, with 25 bases between.